This T cell receptor beta chain was observed in a study of T cell responses to AZD1222 COVID-19 vaccine. Study-wide context: Second-dose intervals of approximately 4 or approximately 12 weeks were pooled.

The data were produced by immunoSEQ multiplex PCR, yet TCRdb's version contains in-frame clones alone and is incomplete. The sample holds 150,000 to 200,000 clones, about nine tenths seen once. Concerning this clone itself: The antigen remains unidentified.

Overall study results and limits: Only five or six individuals given AZD1222 were seropositive at baseline. A mostly white British donor set with more females was recruited, and clonal diversity was possibly underestimated. Variant regions that are unmutated are reportedly the target of nearly half of spike-specific TCRs.

V lost 3 bases, J lost 1 base, and 9 bases stayed unmatched. From germline, CDR1 is GTSNPN and CDR2 SVGIG (reference sequence). This CDR3 comprises 16 residues. Sequenced material: peripheral blood, taken on day 0 of AZD1222 vaccination. The sequence came from an adult in good health. The chain joins TRBV30 to TRBJ2-5; 9 positions match TRBD2. The CDR3 sequence: CAWRRSGGTLQETQYF. The DNA for the CDR3 is TGTGCCTGGAGGCGAAGCGGGGGGACACTCCAAGAGACCCAGTACTTC.